Here is one T cell receptor (beta chain) with its context. Next came a second PCR, run for 7 to 11 cycles, which used a sample-barcoded 5' primer along with a J-beta primer mix. MiXCR, applied by TCRdb to the 5' RACE reads, yields one record per CDR3 protein. This sample carries under 850,000 distinct CDR3 sequences, about 37% of them seen once, and the ten largest clones take approximately 13%. The entry originates in a study of blood T cells in healthy people across ages. CDR3 size: 15 residues. V lost 4 bases and J 7 bases, leaving 19 bases between the germline ends. Germline loops: CDR1 LGHDT, CDR2 YNNKEL (reference sequence).

The receptor comes from a man in his late teens or twenties in good health. The sample taken for sequencing was blood. V usage is TRBV3-1 and J usage is TRBJ1-1; D perhaps matches TRBD1 (6 bases). CDR3 sequence (DNA): TGTGCCAGCAGCCGGAGGTCGGGGGGCGGGAGTGAAGCTTTCTTT. The encoded protein is CASSRRSGGGSEAFF.